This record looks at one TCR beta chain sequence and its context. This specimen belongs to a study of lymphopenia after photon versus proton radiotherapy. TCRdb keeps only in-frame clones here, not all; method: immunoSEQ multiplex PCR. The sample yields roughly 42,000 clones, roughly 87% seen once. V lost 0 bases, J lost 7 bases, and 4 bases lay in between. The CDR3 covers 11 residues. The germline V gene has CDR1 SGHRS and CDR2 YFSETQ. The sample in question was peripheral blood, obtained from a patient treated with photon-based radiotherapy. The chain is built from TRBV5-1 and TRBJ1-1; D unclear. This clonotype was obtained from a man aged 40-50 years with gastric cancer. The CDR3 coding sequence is TGCGCCAGCAGCTTGGCGGGTGAAGCTTTCTTT. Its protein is CASSLAGEAFF.